Listed below are T cell receptor beta chains from one sample, sequenced in a study of T-cell reconstitution after alpha-beta-depleted transplantation in children. TCRdb itself ran the PCR reads through MiXCR, one entry per CDR3 protein. The table lists fewer than 550,000 distinct CDR3 sequences, over 10% of them singletons. The sequencing used PBMCs, mostly from graft donor cells, collected 180 days after TCRalphabeta/CD19-depleted stem cell transplant. The receptors originated from a female patient aged 2-9 years who had a stem cell transplant for aplastic anemia, so the T cells may come from the graft donor. CDR3s include the opening cysteine and the closing phenylalanine or tryptophan. A D gene is named only where the DNA matches it firmly. Clone size is given for some rows only: seen once, a few or many times, or a class if the clone is expanded.

d_call j_call clone_size v_call cdr3_length cdr3_nt cdr3_aa
- TRBJ1-6 - TRBV20-1 14 TGCAGTGCTAGAGATCTGGAGGAGGCCTCACCCCTCCACTTT CSARDLEEASPLHF
TRBD2 TRBJ2-1 - TRBV5-6 17 TGTGCCAGCAGCTGGACTAGCGGGAGGAACGCCTACAATGAGCAGTTCTTC CASSWTSGRNAYNEQFF
TRBD2 TRBJ2-7 few TRBV5-1 14 TGCGCCAGCACAGAACTAGCGGGAGCGTACGAGCAGTACTTC CASTELAGAYEQYF
- TRBJ1-6 few TRBV28 10 TGTGCCAGCAGTTTAGGAACCCTCCACTTT CASSLGTLHF
- TRBJ2-3 - TRBV3-1 14 TGTGCCAGCAGCCAAGAAATTTCCACAGATACGCAGTATTTT CASSQEISTDTQYF
- TRBJ1-2 many TRBV2 13 TGTGCCAGCAGTGAGATGAGCTACTATGGCTACACCTTC CASSEMSYYGYTF
- TRBJ1-6 - TRBV6-5 16 TGTGCCAGCAGTTTGGACCCCGGGACACCAATTGAGTTCCTCCACTTT CASSLDPGTPIEFLHF
TRBD2 TRBJ2-1 - TRBV6-2/TRBV6-3 16 TGTGCCAATCCGACCACTAGCGCCAGCTCCTACAATGAGCAGTTCTTC CANPTTSASSYNEQFF
TRBD1 TRBJ1-4 - TRBV7-3 15 TGTGCCAGCAGCTCAACAGGGGCCGCCGTCGAAAAACTGTTTTTT CASSSTGAAVEKLFF
- TRBJ1-2 few TRBV25-1 11 TGTGCCAGCACTGACTTCAGCGGCTACACCTTC CASTDFSGYTF
TRBD2 TRBJ2-7 - TRBV29-1 14 TGCAGCGGGGTCGCGGGGGGTAGCTCCTACGAGCAGTACTTC CSGVAGGSSYEQYF
TRBD1 TRBJ2-2 few TRBV3-1 13 TGTGCCAGCAGCCATGACAGGGCCGGGGAGCTGTTTTTT CASSHDRAGELFF
TRBD1 TRBJ2-5 few TRBV5-1 14 TGCGCCAGCAGCTTGCCCGACAGGGTAGAGACCCAGTACTTC CASSLPDRVETQYF
TRBD2 TRBJ2-4 - TRBV7-8 18 TGTGCCAGCAGCTTGACGGGACTAGCGGAATTATTCAAAAACATTCAGTACTTC CASSLTGLAELFKNIQYF
- TRBJ2-1 many TRBV6-5 14 TGTGCCAGCAGTTTCGACTATACCTACAATGAGCAGTTCTTC CASSFDYTYNEQFF
TRBD2 TRBJ2-7 once TRBV9 17 TGTGCCAGCAGCGTAGCTCCCCTAGCGGGCCCCTCCTACGAGCAGTACTTC CASSVAPLAGPSYEQYF
TRBD1 TRBJ2-7 many TRBV5-1 15 TGCGCCAGCAGCAGACCAGACAGGGCCCCCTACGAGCAGTACTTC CASSRPDRAPYEQYF
TRBD2 TRBJ2-7 many TRBV5-1 15 TGCGCCAGCAGCACCAAACTAGCGAGTCCCTACGAGCAGTACTTC CASSTKLASPYEQYF
- TRBJ1-5 few TRBV19 13 TGTGCCAGTAGCCCTCCGAATAATCAGCCCCAGCATTTT CASSPPNNQPQHF
TRBD2 TRBJ2-5 many TRBV12-3/TRBV12-4 16 TGTGCCAGCAGCCACCCTTACGGGAGGGTTGGAGAGACCCAGTACTTC CASSHPYGRVGETQYF
- TRBJ1-1 - TRBV20-1 11 TGCAGTGCTATATATTACACTGAAGCTTTCTTT CSAIYYTEAFF
TRBD1 TRBJ2-2 many TRBV27 13 TGTGCCAGCACCAGGGGGTACACCGGGGAGCTGTTTTTT CASTRGYTGELFF
- TRBJ2-2 many TRBV5-1 13 TGCGCCAGCAGCTTGGAGGTGGCCGGGGAGCTGTTTTTT CASSLEVAGELFF
- TRBJ2-3 - TRBV19 15 TGTGCCAGTAGTCGACGAGTGGGCCTCGCAGATACGCAGTATTTT CASSRRVGLADTQYF
TRBD1 TRBJ2-7 - TRBV12-3/TRBV12-4 14 TGTGCCAGCAGTCCCGGGACAGGGGACTACGAGCAGTACTTC CASSPGTGDYEQYF
- TRBJ1-5 few TRBV20-1 13 TGCAGTGGCGGGACGGGGGGCAATCAGCCCCAGCATTTT CSGGTGGNQPQHF
- TRBJ2-5 few TRBV14 14 TGTGCCAGCAGCCCCTACAGGGTGGGCGAGACCCAGTACTTC CASSPYRVGETQYF
- TRBJ2-7 few TRBV28 11 TGTGCCAGCAGTTACAATCGCGAGCAGTACTTC CASSYNREQYF
TRBD1 TRBJ1-6 few TRBV7-8 15 TGTGCCAGCAGCTTAACCCCGACAGGGGTGGGTCCCCTCCACTTT CASSLTPTGVGPLHF
- TRBJ2-4 - TRBV5-1 15 TGCGCCACCGCGGCCGGGGGACCTGGTGGGGACATTCAGTACTTC CATAAGGPGGDIQYF
- TRBJ1-5 few TRBV20-1 13 TGCAGTGCTAGGGCGAGTGGGAATCAGCCCCAGCATTTT CSARASGNQPQHF
- TRBJ2-3 - TRBV7-3 13 TGTGCCAGCAGCTCGCTGCCCACAGATACGCAGTATTTT CASSSLPTDTQYF